This TCR beta chain appears in the sequencing data of a study of blood T cell repertoires in COVID-19. At the level of the study: Material from acute and convalescent COVID-19 was sourced from the United States, Italy and Spain.

V trimming: 5 bases; J trimming: 3 bases; junction bases outside the gene matches: 0. Germline V gene data show CDR1 as LNHDA and CDR2 as SQIVND (reference sequence). The CDR3 totals 14 residues. Original processing notes: Amplification from reference gene primers served as the basis for estimated nucleated cell counts. The method was immunoSEQ multiplex PCR; TCRdb's version includes in-frame clones alone and lacks a portion of them. Clonal size and the V and J genes are those of that table, whereas D and trimming came from the DNA. Of about 230,000 clones in the sample, 65% to 85% were seen once. This clone was observed once.

J is TRBJ2-1 and V is TRBV19; 11 bases are a match to TRBD1. Sequenced material: peripheral blood. This TCR was sampled from a woman over 75 with acute or convalescent COVID-19. The CDR3 DNA reads TGTGCCAGTAGTGGGACAGGGGGCTACAATGAGCAGTTCTTC. Protein: CASSGTGGYNEQFF. Looking up the rest from reference TRBV19 and TRBJ2-1 gives the full variable domain: DGGITQSPKYLFRKEGQNVTLSCEQNLNHDAMYWYRQDPGQGLRLIYYSQIVNDFQKGDIAEGYSVSREKKESFPLTVTSAQKNPTAFYLCASSGTGGYNEQFFGPGTRLTVL.